The clone carrying this TCR beta chain occurred once. Its matching antigen is unknown. TCRdb re-called the reads with MiXCR, one entry per CDR3 protein. This sample has about 700,000 distinct CDR3 sequences, with 30% to 40% found just once. This entry comes from a study of T cell repertoires in cytomegalovirus infection. About the study: Evidence of both CMV infection and a matching HLA type came from public TCR beta signatures. Findings and limits, study-wide: Of the TCR beta families, the public ones yielded a cumulative frequency that identified carriers of CMV plus the relevant HLA. The study found HLA-C-restricted CMV-specific TCR beta clonotypes dominating the ex vivo response.

Germline CDR1 MNHEY, CDR2 SVGEGT. J gave up 5 bases and V 8 bases, and 5 bases lay outside the gene matches. This CDR3 comprises 14 residues. The receptor was derived from a human donor in good health (CMV status not recorded). Some clones in this sample may be carry-over from other donors' samples. Sequencing was performed on cultured PBMCs, taken from culture after CMV antigen stimulation. J is TRBJ2-1 and V is TRBV6-2 or TRBV6-3, with 11 bases identical to TRBD1. CDR3 DNA sequence: TGTGCCAGCGGGGACAGGGGGACCCACAATGAGCAGTTCTTC. It yields the protein CASGDRGTHNEQFF.